This T cell receptor (beta chain) was recorded in a study of blood T cell repertoires in COVID-19. Repertoires were generated with immunoSEQ multiplex PCR, while TCRdb's copy carries only in-frame clones and drops some. The sample lists 200,000 to 250,000 clones; approximately 81% were seen once. The receptor was derived from a woman older than 75 with active or convalescent COVID-19. The sample taken for sequencing was peripheral blood.

In nucleotides, the CDR3 is TGTGCCAGCAGCTTTAACGGCTATGGCTACACCTTC. This gives the protein CASSFNGYGYTF. The gene calls are TRBV5-4 and TRBJ1-2; unclear D gene. Germline assignment: CDR1 SGHNT and CDR2 YYREEE (reference sequence). Trimming left V 2 bases short and J 4 bases short, with 6 bases between. The CDR3 sequence is 12 residues long.